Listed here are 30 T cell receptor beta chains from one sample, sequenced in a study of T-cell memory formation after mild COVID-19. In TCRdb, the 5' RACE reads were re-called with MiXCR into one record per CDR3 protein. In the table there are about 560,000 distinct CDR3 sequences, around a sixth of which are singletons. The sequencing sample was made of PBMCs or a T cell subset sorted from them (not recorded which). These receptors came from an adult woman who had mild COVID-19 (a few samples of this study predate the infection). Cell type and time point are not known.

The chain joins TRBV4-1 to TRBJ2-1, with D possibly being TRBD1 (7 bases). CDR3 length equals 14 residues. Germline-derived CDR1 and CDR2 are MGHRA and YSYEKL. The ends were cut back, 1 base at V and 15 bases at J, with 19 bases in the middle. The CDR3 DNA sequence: TGCGCCAGCAGCCAAGGGAGGCAGGGGGGCCCCCTGTTCTTC. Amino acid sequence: CASSQGRQGGPLFF.

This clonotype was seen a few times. The CDR3 DNA reads TGTGCCAGCAGTTTTAACGGGGAGGCCTATGGCTACACCTTC. It encodes CASSFNGEAYGYTF. The V call is TRBV12-3 or TRBV12-4, the J call TRBJ1-2; D call uncertain. The germline V and J ends were trimmed by 3 bases and 4 bases, with 12 bases remaining between them. The CDR3 runs to 14 residues.

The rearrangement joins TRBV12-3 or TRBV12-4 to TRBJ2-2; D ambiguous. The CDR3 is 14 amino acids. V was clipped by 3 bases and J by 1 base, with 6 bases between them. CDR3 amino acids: CASSFSWNTGELFF. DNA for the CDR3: TGTGCCAGCAGTTTCTCCTGGAACACCGGGGAGCTGTTTTTT.

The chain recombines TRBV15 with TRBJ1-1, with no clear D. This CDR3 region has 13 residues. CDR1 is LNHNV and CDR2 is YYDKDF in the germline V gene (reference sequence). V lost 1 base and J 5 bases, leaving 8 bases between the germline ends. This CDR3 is CATSRVGGTEAFF. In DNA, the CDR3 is TGTGCCACCAGCAGAGTGGGTGGTACTGAAGCTTTCTTT.

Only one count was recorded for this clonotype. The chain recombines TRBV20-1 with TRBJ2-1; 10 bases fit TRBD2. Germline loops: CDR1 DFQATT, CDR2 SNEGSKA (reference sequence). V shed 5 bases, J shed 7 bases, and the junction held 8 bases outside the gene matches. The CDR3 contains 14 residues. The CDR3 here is CSAGASGGRNEQFF. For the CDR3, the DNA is TGCAGTGCTGGGGCTAGCGGGGGCCGGAATGAGCAGTTCTTC.

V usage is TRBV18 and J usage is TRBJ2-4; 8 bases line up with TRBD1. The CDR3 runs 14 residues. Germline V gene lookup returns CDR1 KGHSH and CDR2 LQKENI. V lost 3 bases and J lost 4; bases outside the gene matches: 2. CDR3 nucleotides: TGTGCCAGCTCACCGAGACAGGGGAAAAACATTCAGTACTTC. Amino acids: CASSPRQGKNIQYF.

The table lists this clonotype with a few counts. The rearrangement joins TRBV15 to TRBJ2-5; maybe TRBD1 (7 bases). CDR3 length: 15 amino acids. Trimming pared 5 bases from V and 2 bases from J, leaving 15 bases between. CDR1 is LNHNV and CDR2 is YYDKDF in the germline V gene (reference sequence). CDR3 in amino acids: CATSLGGTVQETQYF. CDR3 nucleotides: TGTGCCACCAGCCTGGGCGGGACAGTACAAGAGACCCAGTACTTC.

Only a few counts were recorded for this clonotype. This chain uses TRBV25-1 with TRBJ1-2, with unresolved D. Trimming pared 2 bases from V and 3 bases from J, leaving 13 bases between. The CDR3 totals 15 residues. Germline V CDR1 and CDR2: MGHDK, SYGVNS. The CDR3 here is CASSEVGGQDYGYTF. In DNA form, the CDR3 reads TGTGCCAGCAGTGAAGTCGGAGGGCAGGACTATGGCTACACCTTC.

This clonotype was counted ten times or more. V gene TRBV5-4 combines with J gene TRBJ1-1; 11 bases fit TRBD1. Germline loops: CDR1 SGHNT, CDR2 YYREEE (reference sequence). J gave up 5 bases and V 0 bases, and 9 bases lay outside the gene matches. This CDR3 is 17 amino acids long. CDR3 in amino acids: CASSLGTPGQGGTEAFF. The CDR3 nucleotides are TGTGCCAGCAGCTTGGGGACTCCGGGACAGGGGGGTACTGAAGCTTTCTTT.

The CDR3 nucleotides are TGTGCCAGCAGTTACTCCTTTACCGAAACCCCGGGTGGTACGCAGTATTTT. Its translation is CASSYSFTETPGGTQYF. The chain uses TRBV6-5 and TRBJ2-3; D gene ambiguous. Germline loops: CDR1 MNHEY, CDR2 SVGAGI. The V gene lost 0 bases and the J gene lost 8 bases, with 21 bases spanning the gap. This CDR3 region has 17 residues.

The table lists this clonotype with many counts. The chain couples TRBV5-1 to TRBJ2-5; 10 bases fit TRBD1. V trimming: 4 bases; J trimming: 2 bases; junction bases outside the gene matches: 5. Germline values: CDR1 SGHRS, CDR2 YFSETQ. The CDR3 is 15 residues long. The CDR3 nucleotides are TGCGCCAGCAGCGGCCGGGGACAGGGGCAAGAGACCCAGTACTTC. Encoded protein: CASSGRGQGQETQYF.

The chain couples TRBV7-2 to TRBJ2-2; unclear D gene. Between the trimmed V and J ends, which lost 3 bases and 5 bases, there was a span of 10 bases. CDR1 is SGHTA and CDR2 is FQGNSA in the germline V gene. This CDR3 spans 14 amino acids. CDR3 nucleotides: TGTGCCAGCAGCTTGCGACGGGCAACCGGGGAGCTGTTTTTT. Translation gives CASSLRRATGELFF. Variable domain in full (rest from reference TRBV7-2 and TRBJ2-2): GAGVSQSPSNKVTEKGKDVELRCDPISGHTALYWYRQSLGQGLEFLIYFQGNSAPDKSGLPSDRFSAERTGGSVSTLTIQRTQQEDSAVYLCASSLRRATGELFFGEGSRLTVL.

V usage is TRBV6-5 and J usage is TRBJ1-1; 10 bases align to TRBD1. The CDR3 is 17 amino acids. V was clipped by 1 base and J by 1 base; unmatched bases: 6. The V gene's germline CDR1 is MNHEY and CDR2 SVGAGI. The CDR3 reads CASSYFRDRGRNTEAFF. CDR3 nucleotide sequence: TGTGCCAGCAGTTACTTCCGGGACAGGGGTAGGAACACTGAAGCTTTCTTT.

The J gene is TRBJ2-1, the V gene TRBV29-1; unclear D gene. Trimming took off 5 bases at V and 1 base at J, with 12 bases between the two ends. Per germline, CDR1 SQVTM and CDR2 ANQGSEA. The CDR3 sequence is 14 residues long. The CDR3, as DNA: TGCAGCGTTACCGGAGACCCTTCCTACAATGAGCAGTTCTTC. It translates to CSVTGDPSYNEQFF.

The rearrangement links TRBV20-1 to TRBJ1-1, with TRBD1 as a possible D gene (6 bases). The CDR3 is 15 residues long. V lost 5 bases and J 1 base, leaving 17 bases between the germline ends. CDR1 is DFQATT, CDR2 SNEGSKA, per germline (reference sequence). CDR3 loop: CSAGLTGTKNTEAFF. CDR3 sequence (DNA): TGCAGTGCTGGGTTAACCGGGACAAAGAACACTGAAGCTTTCTTT.

CDR3 in amino acids: CASSERGSPRWETQYF. The CDR3 DNA reads TGTGCCAGCAGTGAACGAGGGAGCCCCCGTTGGGAGACCCAGTACTTC. The chain uses TRBV2 and TRBJ2-5, with a weak D call TRBD2 (5 bases). The CDR3 loop spans 16 amino acids. Trimming stripped 2 bases from V and 5 bases from J, with 18 bases between. Germline CDR1 SNHLY, CDR2 FYNNEI.

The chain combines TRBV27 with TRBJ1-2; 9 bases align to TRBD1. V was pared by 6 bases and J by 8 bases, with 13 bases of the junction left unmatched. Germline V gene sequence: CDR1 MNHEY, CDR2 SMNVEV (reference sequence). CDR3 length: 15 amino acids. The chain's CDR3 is CASRPTGGAFEGYTF. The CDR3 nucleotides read TGTGCCAGCAGACCTACAGGGGGCGCTTTTGAAGGCTACACCTTC.

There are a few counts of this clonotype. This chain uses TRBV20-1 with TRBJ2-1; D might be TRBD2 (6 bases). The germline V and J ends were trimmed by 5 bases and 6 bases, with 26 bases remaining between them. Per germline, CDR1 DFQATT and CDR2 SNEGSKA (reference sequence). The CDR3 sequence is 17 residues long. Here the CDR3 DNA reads TGCAGTGCTTCCTCGAGGGACTCACCCTCCCGGGGCAATGAGCAGTTCTTC. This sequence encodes CSASSRDSPSRGNEQFF.

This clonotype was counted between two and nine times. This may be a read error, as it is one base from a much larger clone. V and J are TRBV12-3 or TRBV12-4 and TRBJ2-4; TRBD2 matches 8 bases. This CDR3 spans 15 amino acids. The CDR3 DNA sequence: TGTGCCAGAAGTTTCGGGAGGGGAAACAAAAACATTCAGTACTTC. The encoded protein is CARSFGRGNKNIQYF.

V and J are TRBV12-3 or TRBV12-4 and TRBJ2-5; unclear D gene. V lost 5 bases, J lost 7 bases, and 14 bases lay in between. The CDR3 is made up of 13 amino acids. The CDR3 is CASSPRRSGTQYF. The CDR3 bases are TGTGCCAGCAGTCCCCGGCGAAGTGGGACCCAGTACTTC.

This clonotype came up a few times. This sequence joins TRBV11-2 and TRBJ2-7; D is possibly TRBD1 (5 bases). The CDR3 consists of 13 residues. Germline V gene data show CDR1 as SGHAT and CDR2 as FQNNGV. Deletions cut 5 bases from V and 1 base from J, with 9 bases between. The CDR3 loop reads CASSPRVSYEQYF. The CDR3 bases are TGTGCCAGCAGCCCCAGGGTATCCTACGAGCAGTACTTC.

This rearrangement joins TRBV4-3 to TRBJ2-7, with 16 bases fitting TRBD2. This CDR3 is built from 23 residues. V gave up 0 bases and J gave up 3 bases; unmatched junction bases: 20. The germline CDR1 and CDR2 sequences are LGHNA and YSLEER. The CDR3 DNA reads TGCGCCAGCAGCCAAGATTGGAATTTTATTCGGGGACTAGCGGGAGGGCCTGGCTACGAGCAGTACTTC. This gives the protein CASSQDWNFIRGLAGGPGYEQYF.

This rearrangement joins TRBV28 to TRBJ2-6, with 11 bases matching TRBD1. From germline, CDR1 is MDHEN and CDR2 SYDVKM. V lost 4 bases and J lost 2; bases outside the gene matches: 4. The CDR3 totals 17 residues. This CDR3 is CASSSWTGGAGANVLTF. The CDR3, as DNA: TGTGCCAGCAGTTCCTGGACAGGGGGCGCTGGGGCCAACGTCCTGACTTTC.

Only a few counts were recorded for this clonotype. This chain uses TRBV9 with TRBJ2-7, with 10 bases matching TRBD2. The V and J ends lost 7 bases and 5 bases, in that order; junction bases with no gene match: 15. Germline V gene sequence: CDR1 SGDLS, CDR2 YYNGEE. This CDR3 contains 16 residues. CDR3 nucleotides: TGTGCCAGCTCCCCTAGCGGGAGTTCCCCGTCCCACGAGCAGTACTTC. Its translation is CASSPSGSSPSHEQYF.

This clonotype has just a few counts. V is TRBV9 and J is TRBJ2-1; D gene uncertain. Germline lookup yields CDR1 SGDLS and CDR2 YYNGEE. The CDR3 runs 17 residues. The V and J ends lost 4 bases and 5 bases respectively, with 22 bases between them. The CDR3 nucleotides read TGTGCCAGCAGCCCGCTGCGCGACATCCGCCCCAACAATGAGCAGTTCTTC. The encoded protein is CASSPLRDIRPNNEQFF.

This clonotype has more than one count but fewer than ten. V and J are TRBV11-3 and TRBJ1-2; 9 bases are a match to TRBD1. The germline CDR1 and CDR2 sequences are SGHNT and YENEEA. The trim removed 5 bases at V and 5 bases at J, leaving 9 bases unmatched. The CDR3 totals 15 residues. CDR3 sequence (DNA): TGTGCCAGCAGCCCTCGGACAGGGGAACGATATGGCTACACCTTC. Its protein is CASSPRTGERYGYTF.

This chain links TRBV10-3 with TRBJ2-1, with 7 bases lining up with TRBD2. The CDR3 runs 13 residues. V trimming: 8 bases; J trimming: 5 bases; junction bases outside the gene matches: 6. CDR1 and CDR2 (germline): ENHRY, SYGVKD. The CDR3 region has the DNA TGTGCCATCGCGGGAGCCCCGAACAATGAGCAGTTCTTC. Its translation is CAIAGAPNNEQFF.

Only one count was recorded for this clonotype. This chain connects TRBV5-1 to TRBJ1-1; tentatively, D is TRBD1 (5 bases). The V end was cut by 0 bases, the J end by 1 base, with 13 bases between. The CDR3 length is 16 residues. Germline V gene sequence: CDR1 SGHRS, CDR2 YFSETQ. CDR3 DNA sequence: TGCGCCAGCAGCTTGGAGGGGCAACTATGGAACACTGAAGCTTTCTTT. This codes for CASSLEGQLWNTEAFF.

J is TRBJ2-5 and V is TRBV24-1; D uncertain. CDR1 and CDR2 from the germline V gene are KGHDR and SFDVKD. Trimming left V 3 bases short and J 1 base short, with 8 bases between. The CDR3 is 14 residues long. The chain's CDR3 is CATSDSGSQETQYF. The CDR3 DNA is TGTGCCACCAGTGATAGTGGCAGCCAAGAGACCCAGTACTTC.

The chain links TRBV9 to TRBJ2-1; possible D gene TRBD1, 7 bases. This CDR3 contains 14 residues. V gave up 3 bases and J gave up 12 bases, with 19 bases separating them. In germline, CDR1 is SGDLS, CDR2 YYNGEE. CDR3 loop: CASSARTGEALQFF. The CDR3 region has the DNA TGTGCCAGCAGCGCACGAACAGGGGAGGCCCTGCAGTTCTTC.